This T cell receptor beta chain came from a study of blood T cell repertoires in COVID-19. Study context: Nucleic acid was either cDNA or gDNA, and it came from T cells, B-cell-depleted T cells, or PBMCs.

V was clipped by 4 bases and J by 2 bases, with 15 bases between them. Germline CDR1 LGHDT, CDR2 YNNKEL (reference sequence). The CDR3 consists of 15 residues. Using immunoSEQ multiplex PCR, the repertoire was profiled, and TCRdb retains in-frame clones only, with some absent. The sample holds hundreds of thousands of clones, around 89% seen once. In this sample, this clone turned up once. Sequenced material: peripheral blood. This sequence joins TRBV3-1 (or the pseudogene TRBV3-2) and TRBJ2-7; D is uncertain. The receptor comes from a woman aged 25 to 45 with COVID-19, enrolled during active disease. CDR3 sequence: CASSLPPGPPYEQYV. The CDR3 DNA sequence: TGTGCCAGCAGCCTCCCCCCCGGTCCCCCCTACGAGCAGTACGTC.